What follows are 30 T cell receptor beta chains derived from one specimen sequenced in a study of identical twins. TCRdb reprocessed the 5' RACE reads with MiXCR, giving one entry per CDR3 protein. The table records more than 400,000 distinct CDR3 sequences, approximately 16% of them present only once. These data are also associated with another study on yellow fever vaccine responses in identical twins.

Sequenced: CD4+ T cells sorted from blood. Receptor source: a woman younger than 30 in good health.

This chain joins TRBV3-1 and TRBJ2-7, with D possibly matching TRBD1 (5 bases). Germline CDR1 and CDR2: LGHDT and YNNKEL (reference sequence). The CDR3 is 14 residues long. The V and J ends lost 1 base and 6 bases respectively, with 13 bases between them. As DNA, the CDR3 is TGTGCCAGCAGCCAAGGGGAAAGGGGTAGCGAGCAGTACTTC. The encoded protein is CASSQGERGSEQYF.

This clonotype occurred a few times. The chain links TRBV12-3 or TRBV12-4 to TRBJ2-7; D unclear. Trimming left V 4 bases short and J 7 bases short, with 8 bases between. The CDR3 has 11 residues. The CDR3: CASSWAMEQYF. The DNA of the CDR3 is TGTGCCAGCAGTTGGGCAATGGAGCAGTACTTC.

This clonotype was detected ten times or more. The rearrangement joins TRBV29-1 to TRBJ2-5; the match to TRBD2 covers 7 bases. CDR1 and CDR2 (germline): SQVTM, ANQGSEA. The junction had 2 bases not matched to a gene; V was cut back by 2 bases and J by 5 bases. This CDR3 region has 12 residues. DNA for the CDR3: TGCAGCGTTGAACTACTAGCGGAGACCCAGTACTTC. Encoded protein: CSVELLAETQYF.

V and J are TRBV6-1 and TRBJ2-2, with no clear D. The length of the CDR3 is 14 residues. V gave up 3 bases and J gave up 4 bases, with 9 bases separating them. Germline V CDR1 and CDR2: MNHNS, SASEGT. The CDR3 DNA is TGTGCCAGCAGTGATGGCAGGACCACCGGGGAGCTGTTTTTT. Translated, it gives CASSDGRTTGELFF.

This clonotype was seen only a few times. The J gene is TRBJ2-1, the V gene TRBV28; 12 positions match TRBD1. The CDR3 loop spans 15 amino acids. Trimming at V came to 7 bases and at J to 9 bases, leaving 10 bases not matched to a gene. CDR1 is MDHEN and CDR2 is SYDVKM in the germline V gene. CDR3 coding DNA: TGTGCCAGCAAGAGCCCCGGGACAGGGGGCGGTGAGCAGTTCTTC. This encodes CASKSPGTGGGEQFF.

This clonotype was counted between two and nine times. V is TRBV6-1 and J is TRBJ2-2; tentative D call: TRBD1 (5 bases). Germline CDR1 MNHNS, CDR2 SASEGT. V dropped 6 bases and J dropped 7 bases, with 12 bases sitting between them. The CDR3 has 13 amino acids. CDR3 sequence reads: CASRGKGVGELFF. CDR3 DNA sequence: TGTGCCAGCAGGGGAAAAGGGGTCGGGGAGCTGTTTTTT.

The chain recombines TRBV29-1 with TRBJ1-2; D is unresolved. Looked up from germline, CDR1 is SQVTM and CDR2 is ANQGSEA. Trimming stripped 2 bases from V and 4 bases from J, with 14 bases between. The CDR3 spans 14 residues. The CDR3: CSVEKGGQSYGYTF. The DNA for the CDR3 is TGCAGCGTTGAAAAAGGAGGGCAGAGCTATGGCTACACCTTC.

This clonotype was recorded a few times. The chain employs TRBV24-1 and TRBJ1-5; the D is unclear. V lost 4 bases and J 6 bases, leaving 6 bases between the germline ends. CDR1 and CDR2 from the germline V gene are KGHDR and SFDVKD. CDR3 length: 12 amino acids. This CDR3 is CATSEGPQPQHF. Here the CDR3 DNA reads TGTGCCACCAGTGAAGGACCTCAGCCCCAGCATTTT.

V and J are TRBV2 and TRBJ2-5, with D unresolved. The V end was cut by 9 bases, the J end by 2 bases, with 13 bases between. The CDR3 totals 13 residues. In germline, CDR1 is SNHLY, CDR2 FYNNEI. CDR3 in DNA: TGTGCCAGTCATTTCCGGCAGCAAGAGACCCAGTACTTC. Amino acids: CASHFRQQETQYF.

This clonotype was observed at least ten times. The chain is built from TRBV5-1 and TRBJ2-2; 13 positions agree with TRBD2. From germline, CDR1 is SGHRS and CDR2 YFSETQ. V dropped 4 bases and J dropped 1; count of bases not matched to a gene: 7. CDR3 size: 18 residues. The DNA for the CDR3 is TGCGCCAGCAGCCCGAGACTAGCGGGAGGAAAGAACACCGGGGAGCTGTTTTTT. Its translation is CASSPRLAGGKNTGELFF.

The chain carries TRBV28 and TRBJ2-1, with 8 bases fitting TRBD2. The CDR3 loop spans 17 amino acids. The V and J ends lost 8 bases and 0 bases, in that order; junction bases with no gene match: 12. CDR1 is MDHEN and CDR2 is SYDVKM in the germline V gene. The CDR3 DNA follows: TGTGCCAGCCCGCCTAGCGGGTTTGGTAGCTCCTACAATGAGCAGTTCTTC. It is translated as CASPPSGFGSSYNEQFF.

The chain is built from TRBV28 and TRBJ2-2; 9 bases align to TRBD2. The CDR3 totals 17 residues. V was pared by 2 bases and J by 6 bases, with 10 bases of the junction left unmatched. In germline, CDR1 is MDHEN, CDR2 SYDVKM. The CDR3 loop reads CASSLIRSSGTAGELFF. In DNA, the CDR3 is TGTGCCAGCAGTTTAATCCGCTCTAGCGGGACGGCCGGGGAGCTGTTTTTT.

This rearrangement joins TRBV29-1 to TRBJ2-1; the match to TRBD1 covers 9 bases. The germline V gene has CDR1 SQVTM and CDR2 ANQGSEA. With 3 bases clipped from V and 5 bases from J, the junction kept 11 bases outside the gene matches. This CDR3 contains 16 residues. The CDR3 region is CSVDPRRGTGNNEQFF. The CDR3, as DNA: TGCAGCGTTGACCCTCGGAGAGGGACAGGGAACAATGAGCAGTTCTTC.

This clonotype came up a few times. V usage is TRBV5-1 and J usage is TRBJ2-1; D tentatively reads TRBD1 or TRBD2 (6 bases each). The CDR3 has 17 amino acids. Germline assignment: CDR1 SGHRS and CDR2 YFSETQ. Trimming shortened V by 6 bases and J by 8 bases, and 27 bases separated the two germline ends. The CDR3 region is CASNQRTLSGARYEQFF. DNA of the CDR3: TGCGCCAGCAACCAACGCACCCTGTCGGGGGCGCGTTATGAGCAGTTCTTC.

V is TRBV20-1 and J is TRBJ1-1; D unresolved. This CDR3 region has 13 residues. Trimming took 7 bases from V and 2 from J, leaving 14 bases between them. Germline values: CDR1 DFQATT, CDR2 SNEGSKA (reference sequence). CDR3 coding DNA: TGCAGTGATGTAGGACCAACAAACACTGAAGCTTTCTTT. Translating gives CSDVGPTNTEAFF.

This clonotype has only a few counts. The chain combines TRBV20-1 with TRBJ2-4; D is undetermined. Looked up from germline, CDR1 is DFQATT and CDR2 is SNEGSKA (reference sequence). The CDR3 length is 13 residues. Trimming pared 2 bases from V and 1 base from J, leaving 6 bases between. The CDR3 loop is CSARLVAKNIQYF. The CDR3 DNA sequence: TGCAGTGCTAGACTAGTTGCCAAAAACATTCAGTACTTC.

The CDR3 region is CASSPGLAGGLAAISGANVLTF. CDR3 DNA: TGCGCCAGCAGCCCGGGCCTGGCAGGGGGTCTAGCGGCGATATCTGGGGCCAACGTCCTGACTTTC. The rearrangement uses TRBV5-1 and TRBJ2-6, with D perhaps given as TRBD1 or TRBD2 (7 bases each). The V gene's germline CDR1 is SGHRS and CDR2 YFSETQ. The CDR3 consists of 22 residues. The V gene lost 4 bases and the J gene lost 1 base, with 30 bases spanning the gap. Combining the CDR3 with reference TRBV5-1 and TRBJ2-6 gives the whole variable domain KAGVTQTPRYLIKTRGQQVTLSCSPISGHRSVSWYQQTPGQGLQFLFEYFSETQRNKGNFPGRFSGRQFSNSRSEMNVSTLELGDSALYLCASSPGLAGGLAAISGANVLTFGAGSRLTVL.

This clonotype was seen more than once but under ten times. The J gene is TRBJ2-1, the V gene TRBV2, with 7 nucleotides matching TRBD1. The CDR3 contains 13 residues. V lost 7 bases, J lost 4 bases, and 4 bases stayed unmatched. Germline CDR1 reads SNHLY; CDR2 reads FYNNEI. CDR3 bases: TGTGCCAGCAAGTACAGGGGTTACAATGAGCAGTTCTTC. Its translation is CASKYRGYNEQFF.

V usage is TRBV7-2 and J usage is TRBJ2-2; D is perhaps TRBD1 (6 bases). CDR1 SGHTA and CDR2 FQGNSA come from the germline V gene. V was pared by 1 base and J by 6 bases, with 15 bases between. This CDR3 has 16 amino acids. The CDR3 DNA reads as TGTGCCAGCAGCTTAGTAGGGTCAGGGGTCGCCGGGGAGCTGTTTTTT. Its protein product is CASSLVGSGVAGELFF.

This clonotype has only one observation. V usage is TRBV6-1 and J usage is TRBJ2-5, with D hard to call. V was pared by 5 bases and J by 4 bases, with 17 bases between. This CDR3 comprises 15 residues. The V gene's germline CDR1 is MNHNS and CDR2 SASEGT. In DNA, the CDR3 is TGTGCCAGCAGTCAACCAGATAAGGCACGAGAGACCCAGTACTTC. Its translation: CASSQPDKARETQYF.

This clonotype has a handful of counts. The chain recombines TRBV3-1 with TRBJ2-1, with D maybe TRBD1 (6 bases). The V and J ends lost 2 bases and 4 bases respectively, with 12 bases between them. The CDR3 has 15 amino acids. The germline V gene encodes CDR1 LGHDT and CDR2 YNNKEL (reference sequence). The CDR3 DNA is TGTGCCAGCAGCCAATCCGACAGGTTTTACAATGAGCAGTTCTTC. Protein: CASSQSDRFYNEQFF.

This chain joins TRBV16 and TRBJ1-5, with D possibly being TRBD1 (6 bases). Deletions cut 2 bases from V and 4 bases from J, with 12 bases between. Germline CDR1 and CDR2: KGHSY and FQNENV. This CDR3 is 15 amino acids long. The CDR3 reads CASSQGQNPNQPQHF. Written as DNA, the CDR3 is TGTGCCAGCAGCCAAGGACAGAATCCAAATCAGCCCCAGCATTTT. The variable domain in full, with the rest retrieved from reference TRBV16 and TRBJ1-5, is GEEVAQTPKHLVRGEGQKAKLYCAPIKGHSYVFWYQQVLKNEFKFLISFQNENVFDETGMPKERFSAKCLPNSPCSLEIQATKLEDSAVYFCASSQGQNPNQPQHFGDGTRLSIL.

This clonotype was recorded many times. This sequence joins TRBV3-1 and TRBJ1-1; the D is unclear. The CDR3 is 13 amino acids. With 1 base removed from V and 0 bases from J, the gap between germline ends came to 3 bases. Germline-derived CDR1 and CDR2 are LGHDT and YNNKEL (reference sequence). The DNA for the CDR3 is TGTGCCAGCAGCCAAGCAGTGAACACTGAAGCTTTCTTT. It specifies CASSQAVNTEAFF.

This clonotype came up a few times. The chain joins TRBV5-1 to TRBJ2-5; D is uncertain. Trimming removed 4 bases at V and 1 base at J, with 14 bases between. The CDR3 is 15 amino acids. Germline V CDR1 and CDR2: SGHRS, YFSETQ. The CDR3 loop is CASSGVAEIQETQYF. CDR3 DNA: TGCGCCAGCAGCGGAGTGGCGGAGATCCAAGAGACCCAGTACTTC.

Concerning this clonotype: A read error is possible here, since a much larger clone lies one base away. The rearrangement uses TRBV20-1 and TRBJ2-3, with D hard to call. This CDR3 region has 12 residues. CDR1 DFQATT and CDR2 SNEGSKA come from the germline V gene (reference sequence). Trimming left V 5 bases short and J 3 bases short, with 9 bases between. In nucleotides, the CDR3 is TGCAGTGCTTGCCGGAAAACAGATACGCAGTATTTT. As protein: CSACRKTDTQYF.

The chain uses TRBV29-1 and TRBJ2-5; possibly TRBD2 for D (6 bases). V was clipped by 7 bases and J by 2 bases, with 8 bases between them. In germline, CDR1 is SQVTM, CDR2 ANQGSEA. CDR3 length: 11 residues. The CDR3 DNA follows: TGCAGCGGTAGCGGTCAAGAGACCCAGTACTTC. It yields the protein CSGSGQETQYF. The variable domain in full, completed from reference TRBV29-1 and TRBJ2-5, reads SAVISQKPSRDICQRGTSLTIQCQVDSQVTMMFWYRQQPGQSLTLIATANQGSEATYESGFVIDKFPISRPNLTFSTLTVSNMSPEDSSIYLCSGSGQETQYFGPGTRLLVL.

The genes are TRBV20-1 and TRBJ2-1, with 11 bases lining up with TRBD2. Germline V lookup: CDR1 DFQATT, CDR2 SNEGSKA (reference sequence). The CDR3 is 14 amino acids. Losses at the gene ends were 3 bases for V and 4 bases for J; bases not matched to a gene: 2. The CDR3 here is CSARRLAGYNEQFF. Written as DNA, the CDR3 is TGCAGTGCTAGGAGACTAGCGGGGTACAATGAGCAGTTCTTC.

This clonotype was observed at least ten times. The chain has TRBV10-3 and TRBJ2-7; no clear D. The CDR3 is made up of 14 amino acids. From germline, CDR1 is ENHRY and CDR2 SYGVKD. V lost 0 bases to trimming and J lost 1 base, with 7 bases between them. The CDR3 coding sequence is TGTGCCATCAGTGAGTCACCAGGTTCCTACGAGCAGTACGTC. Translation: CAISESPGSYEQYV.

A few counts support this clonotype. This chain connects TRBV12-3 or TRBV12-4 to TRBJ2-1; no clear D. The V gene lost 3 bases and the J gene lost 2 bases, with 8 bases spanning the gap. CDR3 size: 14 residues. The CDR3 bases are TGTGCCAGCAGTTTGCAGGACCCCTACAATGAGCAGTTCTTC. This sequence encodes CASSLQDPYNEQFF.

The rearrangement joins TRBV7-2 to TRBJ2-4, with TRBD1 as a possible D gene (6 bases). Germline CDR1 reads SGHTA; CDR2 reads FQGNSA. Trimming removed 6 bases from V and 6 bases from J, with 15 bases in between. This CDR3 contains 14 residues. In nucleotides, the CDR3 is TGTGCCAGCAGTTTATCACAGGGTGGAAACATTCAGTACTTC. This encodes CASSLSQGGNIQYF.